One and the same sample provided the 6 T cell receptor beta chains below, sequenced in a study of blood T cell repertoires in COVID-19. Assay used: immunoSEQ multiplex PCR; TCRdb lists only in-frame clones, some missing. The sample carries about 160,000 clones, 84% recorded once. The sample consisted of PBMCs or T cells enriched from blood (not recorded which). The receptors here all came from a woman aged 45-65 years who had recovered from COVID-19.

The CDR3 region is CASSLERGLNTGELFF. Written as DNA, the CDR3 is TGTGCCAGCAGCTTAGAACGAGGACTGAACACCGGGGAGCTGTTTTTT. The chain links TRBV11-2 to TRBJ2-2; maybe TRBD2 (5 bases). Germline V gene lookup returns CDR1 SGHAT and CDR2 FQNNGV. The CDR3 runs to 16 residues. V was trimmed by 0 bases and J by 1 base, leaving 9 bases between them.

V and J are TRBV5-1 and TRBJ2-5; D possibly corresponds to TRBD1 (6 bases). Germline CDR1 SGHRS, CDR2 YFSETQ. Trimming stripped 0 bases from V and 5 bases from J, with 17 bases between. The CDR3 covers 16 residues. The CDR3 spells CASSLGTGSDRETQYF. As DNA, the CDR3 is TGCGCCAGCAGCTTGGGTACAGGGAGCGACAGGGAGACCCAGTACTTC.

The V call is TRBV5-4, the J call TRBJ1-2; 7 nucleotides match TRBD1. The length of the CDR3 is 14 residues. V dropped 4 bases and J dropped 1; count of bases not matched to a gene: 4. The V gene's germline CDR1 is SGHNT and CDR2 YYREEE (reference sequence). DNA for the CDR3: TGTGCCAGCAGCACCCGACAGGGTAACTATGGCTACACCTTC. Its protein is CASSTRQGNYGYTF. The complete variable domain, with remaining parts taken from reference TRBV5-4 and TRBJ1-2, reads ETGVTQSPTHLIKTRGQQVTLRCSSQSGHNTVSWYQQALGQGPQFIFQYYREEENGRGNFPPRFSGLQFPNYSSELNVNALELDDSALYLCASSTRQGNYGYTFGSGTRLTVV.

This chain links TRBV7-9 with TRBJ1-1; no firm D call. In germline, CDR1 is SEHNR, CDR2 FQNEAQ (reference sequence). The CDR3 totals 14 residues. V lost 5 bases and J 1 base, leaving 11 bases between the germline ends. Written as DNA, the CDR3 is TGTGCCAGCAGCCCCAGCGGCGGGAACACTGAAGCTTTCTTT. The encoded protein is CASSPSGGNTEAFF.

CDR3 residues: CASSPRREETDTQYF. The CDR3 DNA sequence: TGTGCCAGCAGCCCCCGCAGGGAGGAAACAGATACGCAGTATTTT. This chain connects TRBV9 to TRBJ2-3; a possible D gene is TRBD2 (6 bases). Per the germline V gene, CDR1 is SGDLS and CDR2 is YYNGEE. Deletions cut 4 bases from V and 3 bases from J, with 15 bases between. CDR3 length equals 15 residues.

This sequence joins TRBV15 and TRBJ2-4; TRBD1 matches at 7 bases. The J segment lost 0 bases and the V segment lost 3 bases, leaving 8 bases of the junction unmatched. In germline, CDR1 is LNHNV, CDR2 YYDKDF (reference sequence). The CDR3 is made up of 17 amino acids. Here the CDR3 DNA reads TGTGCCACCAGCAGCCGTCCCGGGACAGTAGCCAAAAACATTCAGTACTTC. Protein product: CATSSRPGTVAKNIQYF.